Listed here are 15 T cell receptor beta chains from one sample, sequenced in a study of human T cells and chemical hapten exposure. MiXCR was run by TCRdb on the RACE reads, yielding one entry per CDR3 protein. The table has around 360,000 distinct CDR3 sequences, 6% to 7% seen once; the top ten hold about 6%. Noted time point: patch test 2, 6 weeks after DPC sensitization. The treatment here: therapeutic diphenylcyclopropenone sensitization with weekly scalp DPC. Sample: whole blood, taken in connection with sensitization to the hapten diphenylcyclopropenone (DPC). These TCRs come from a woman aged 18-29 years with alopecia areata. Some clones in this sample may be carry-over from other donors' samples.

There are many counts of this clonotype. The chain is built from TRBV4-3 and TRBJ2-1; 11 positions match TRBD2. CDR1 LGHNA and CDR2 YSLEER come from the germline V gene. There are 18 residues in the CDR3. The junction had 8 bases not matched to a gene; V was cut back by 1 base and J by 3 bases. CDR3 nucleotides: TGCGCCAGCAGCCAAGGGGTAGCGGGGGGGATGATCTACAATGAGCAGTTCTTC. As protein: CASSQGVAGGMIYNEQFF.

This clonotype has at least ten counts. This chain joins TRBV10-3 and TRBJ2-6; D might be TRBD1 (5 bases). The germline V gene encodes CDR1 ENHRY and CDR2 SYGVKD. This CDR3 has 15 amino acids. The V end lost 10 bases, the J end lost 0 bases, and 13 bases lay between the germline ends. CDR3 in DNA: TGTGCCAGCAGGGAACTTAGCTCTGGGGCCAACGTCCTGACTTTC. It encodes CASRELSSGANVLTF.

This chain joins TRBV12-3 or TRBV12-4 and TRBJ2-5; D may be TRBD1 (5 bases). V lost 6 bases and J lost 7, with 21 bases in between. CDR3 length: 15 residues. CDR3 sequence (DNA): TGTGCCAGCAGCATCAGGGTCATGGTCGGGTGGACCCAGTACTTC. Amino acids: CASSIRVMVGWTQYF.

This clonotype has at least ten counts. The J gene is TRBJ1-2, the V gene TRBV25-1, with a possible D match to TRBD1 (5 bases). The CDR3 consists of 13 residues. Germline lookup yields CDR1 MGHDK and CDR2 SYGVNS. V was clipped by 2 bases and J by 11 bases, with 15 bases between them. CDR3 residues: CASSEGAGYLYTF. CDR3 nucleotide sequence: TGTGCCAGCAGTGAAGGGGCAGGGTATTTGTACACCTTC.

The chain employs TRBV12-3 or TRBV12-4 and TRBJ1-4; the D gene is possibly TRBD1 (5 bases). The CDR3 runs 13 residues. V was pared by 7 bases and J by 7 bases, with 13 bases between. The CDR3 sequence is CASKLGGGEKLFF. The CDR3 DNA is TGTGCCAGCAAACTCGGGGGTGGTGAAAAACTGTTTTTT.

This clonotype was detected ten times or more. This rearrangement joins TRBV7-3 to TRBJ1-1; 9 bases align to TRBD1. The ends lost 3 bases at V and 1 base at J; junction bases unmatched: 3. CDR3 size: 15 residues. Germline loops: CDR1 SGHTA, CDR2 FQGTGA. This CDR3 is CASSFTGGGNTEAFF. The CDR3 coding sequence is TGTGCCAGCAGCTTCACAGGGGGCGGGAACACTGAAGCTTTCTTT.

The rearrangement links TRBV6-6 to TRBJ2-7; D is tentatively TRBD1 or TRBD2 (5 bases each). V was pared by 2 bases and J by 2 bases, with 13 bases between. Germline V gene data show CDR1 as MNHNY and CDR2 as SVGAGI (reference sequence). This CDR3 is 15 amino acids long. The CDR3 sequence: CASSYRGGGAYEQYF. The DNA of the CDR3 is TGTGCCAGCAGTTACCGGGGCGGAGGAGCCTACGAGCAGTACTTC.

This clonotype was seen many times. The CDR3 sequence: CASSWTGGGPLHF. CDR3 sequence (DNA): TGTGCCAGCAGCTGGACAGGCGGAGGACCCCTCCACTTT. The gene calls are TRBV11-2 and TRBJ1-6; 7 bases line up with TRBD1. This CDR3 comprises 13 residues. Germline V gene sequence: CDR1 SGHAT, CDR2 FQNNGV. V was clipped by 4 bases and J by 12 bases; unmatched bases: 6.

The CDR3 nucleotides read TGTGCCAGCAGTCCTCCCGGGACAGTCGTGGCCAACGTCCTGACTTTC. Its protein product is CASSPPGTVVANVLTF. The chain carries TRBV28 and TRBJ2-6, with TRBD1 matching over 7 bases. This CDR3 has 16 amino acids. The V and J ends lost 5 bases and 6 bases, in that order; junction bases with no gene match: 10. CDR1 and CDR2 (germline): MDHEN, SYDVKM.

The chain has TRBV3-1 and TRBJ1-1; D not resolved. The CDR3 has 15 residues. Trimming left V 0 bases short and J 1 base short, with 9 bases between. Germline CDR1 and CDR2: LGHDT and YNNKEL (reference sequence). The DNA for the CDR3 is TGTGCCAGCAGCCAAGAACTGCGACAGAACACTGAAGCTTTCTTT. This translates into CASSQELRQNTEAFF.

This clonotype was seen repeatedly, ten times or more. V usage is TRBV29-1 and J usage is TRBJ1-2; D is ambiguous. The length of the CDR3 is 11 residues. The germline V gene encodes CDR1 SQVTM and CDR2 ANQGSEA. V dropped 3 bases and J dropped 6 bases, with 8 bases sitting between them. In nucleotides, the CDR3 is TGCAGCGTTGAGGAGGCAGATGGCTACACCTTC. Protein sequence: CSVEEADGYTF.

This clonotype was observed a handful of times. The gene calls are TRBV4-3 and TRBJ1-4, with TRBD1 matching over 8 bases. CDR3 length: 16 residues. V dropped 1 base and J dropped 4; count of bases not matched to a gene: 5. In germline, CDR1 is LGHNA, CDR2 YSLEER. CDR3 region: CASSQARTGLNEKLFF. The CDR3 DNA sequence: TGCGCCAGCAGCCAAGCGAGGACAGGGCTTAATGAAAAACTGTTTTTT.

The CDR3 region is CASRPDANLNQPQHF. CDR3 in DNA: TGTGCCAGCAGACCGGACGCAAATTTGAATCAGCCCCAGCATTTT. The chain carries TRBV4-2 and TRBJ1-5, with no clear D. The V end was cut by 6 bases, the J end by 4 bases, with 16 bases between. Germline CDR1 and CDR2: LGHNA and YNFKEQ. The CDR3 runs to 15 residues.

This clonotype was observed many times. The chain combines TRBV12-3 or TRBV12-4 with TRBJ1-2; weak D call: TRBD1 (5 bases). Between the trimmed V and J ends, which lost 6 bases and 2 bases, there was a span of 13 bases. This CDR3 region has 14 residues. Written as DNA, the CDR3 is TGTGCCAGCAGCCGGGACTTGGGGAACTATGGCTACACCTTC. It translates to CASSRDLGNYGYTF.

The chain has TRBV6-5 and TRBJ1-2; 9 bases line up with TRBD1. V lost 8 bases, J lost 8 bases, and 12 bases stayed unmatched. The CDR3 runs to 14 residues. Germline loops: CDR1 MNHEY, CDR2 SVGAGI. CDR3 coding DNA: TGTGCCAGCCTTTCCGCCTACAGGGGGCTCGGCTACACCTTC. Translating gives CASLSAYRGLGYTF.